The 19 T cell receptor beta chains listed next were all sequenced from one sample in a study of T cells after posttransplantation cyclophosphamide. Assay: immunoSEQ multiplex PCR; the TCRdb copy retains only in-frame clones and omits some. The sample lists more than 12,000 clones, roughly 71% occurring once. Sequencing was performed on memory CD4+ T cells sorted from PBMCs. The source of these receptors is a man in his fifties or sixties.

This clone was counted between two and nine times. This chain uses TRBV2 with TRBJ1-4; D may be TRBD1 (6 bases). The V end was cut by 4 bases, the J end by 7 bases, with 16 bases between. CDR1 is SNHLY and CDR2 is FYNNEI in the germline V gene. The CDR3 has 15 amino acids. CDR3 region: CASSVEGGFGEKLFF. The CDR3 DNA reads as TGTGCCAGCAGTGTGGAGGGGGGGTTCGGTGAAAAACTGTTTTTT.

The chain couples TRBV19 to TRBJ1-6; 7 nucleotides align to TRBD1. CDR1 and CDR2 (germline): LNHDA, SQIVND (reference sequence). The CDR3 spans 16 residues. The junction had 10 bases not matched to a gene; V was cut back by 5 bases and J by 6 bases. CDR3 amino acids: CASSSGTVARNSPLHF. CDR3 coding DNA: TGTGCCAGTAGTTCCGGGACAGTGGCACGTAATTCACCCCTCCACTTT. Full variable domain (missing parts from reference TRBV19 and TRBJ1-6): DGGITQSPKYLFRKEGQNVTLSCEQNLNHDAMYWYRQDPGQGLRLIYYSQIVNDFQKGDIAEGYSVSREKKESFPLTVTSAQKNPTAFYLCASSSGTVARNSPLHFGNGTRLTVT.

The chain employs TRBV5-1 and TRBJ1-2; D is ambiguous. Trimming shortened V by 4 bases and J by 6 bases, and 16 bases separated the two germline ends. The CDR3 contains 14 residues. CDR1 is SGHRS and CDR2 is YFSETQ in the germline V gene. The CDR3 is CASSRGLEANGYTF. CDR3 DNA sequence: TGCGCCAGCAGCAGAGGTCTAGAAGCCAATGGCTACACCTTC.

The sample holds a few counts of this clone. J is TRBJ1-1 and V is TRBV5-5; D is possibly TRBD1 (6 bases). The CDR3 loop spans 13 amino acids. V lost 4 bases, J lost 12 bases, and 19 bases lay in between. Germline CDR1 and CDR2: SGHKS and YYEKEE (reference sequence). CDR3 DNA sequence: TGTGCCAGCAGCCCAGTTCTCAGGGGTTGGACTTTCTTT. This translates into CASSPVLRGWTFF.

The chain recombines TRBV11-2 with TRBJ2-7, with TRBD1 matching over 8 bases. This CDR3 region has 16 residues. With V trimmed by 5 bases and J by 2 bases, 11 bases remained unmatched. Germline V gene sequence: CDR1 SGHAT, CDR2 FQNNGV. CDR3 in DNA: TGTGCCAGCAGCCCCATCCGGACAGGGAGAGCCTACGAGCAGTACTTC. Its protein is CASSPIRTGRAYEQYF.

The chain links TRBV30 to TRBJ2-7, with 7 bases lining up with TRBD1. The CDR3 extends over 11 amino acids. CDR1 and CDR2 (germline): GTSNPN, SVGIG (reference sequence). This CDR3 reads CAFGRGYEQYF. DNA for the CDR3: TGTGCGTTCGGCAGGGGGTACGAGCAGTACTTC.

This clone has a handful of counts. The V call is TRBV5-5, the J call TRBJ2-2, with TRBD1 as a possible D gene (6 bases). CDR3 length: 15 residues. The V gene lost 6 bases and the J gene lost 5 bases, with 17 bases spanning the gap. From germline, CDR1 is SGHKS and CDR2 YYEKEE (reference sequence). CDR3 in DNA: TGTGCCAGCACGAATAAGACAGGTCGAACCGGGGAGCTGTTTTTT. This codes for CASTNKTGRTGELFF.

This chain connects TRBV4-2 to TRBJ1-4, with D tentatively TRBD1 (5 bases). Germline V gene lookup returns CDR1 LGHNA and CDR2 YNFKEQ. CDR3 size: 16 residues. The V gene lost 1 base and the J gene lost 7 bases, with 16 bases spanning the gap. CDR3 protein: CASSQAEAGSTEKLFF. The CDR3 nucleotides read TGTGCCAGCAGCCAAGCTGAAGCAGGGTCGACTGAAAAACTGTTTTTT.

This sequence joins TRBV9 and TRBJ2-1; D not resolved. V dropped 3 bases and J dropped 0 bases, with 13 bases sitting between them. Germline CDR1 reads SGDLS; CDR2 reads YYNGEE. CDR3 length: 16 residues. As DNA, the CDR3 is TGTGCCAGCAGCGCCCATATACTGAGCTCCTACAATGAGCAGTTCTTC. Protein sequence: CASSAHILSSYNEQFF.

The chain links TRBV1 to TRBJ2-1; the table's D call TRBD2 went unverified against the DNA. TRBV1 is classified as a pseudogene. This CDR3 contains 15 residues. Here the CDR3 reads CTSNATSGGHNEQFF. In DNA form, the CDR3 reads TGCACCAGCAACGCTACTAGCGGGGGGCACAATGAGCAGTTCTTC.

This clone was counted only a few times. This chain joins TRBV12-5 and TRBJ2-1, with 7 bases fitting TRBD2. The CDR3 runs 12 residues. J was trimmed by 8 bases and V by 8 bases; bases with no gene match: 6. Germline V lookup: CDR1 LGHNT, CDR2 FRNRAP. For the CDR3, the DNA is TGTGCTAGTCGTGGGAGGGCGTATGAGCAGTTCTTC. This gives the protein CASRGRAYEQFF.

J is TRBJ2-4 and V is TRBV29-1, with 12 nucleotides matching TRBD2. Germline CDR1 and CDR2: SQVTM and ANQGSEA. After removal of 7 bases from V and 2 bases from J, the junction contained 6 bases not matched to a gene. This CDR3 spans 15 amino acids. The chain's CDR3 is CSARTSGDSKNIQYF. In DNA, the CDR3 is TGCAGCGCCAGGACTAGCGGGGATTCCAAAAACATTCAGTACTTC.

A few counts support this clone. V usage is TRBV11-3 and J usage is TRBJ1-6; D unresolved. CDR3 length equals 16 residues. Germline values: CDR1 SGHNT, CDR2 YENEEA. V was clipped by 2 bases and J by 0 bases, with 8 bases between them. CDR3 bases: TGTGCCAGCAGCTTATCCGGGAGCTCCTATAATTCACCCCTCCACTTT. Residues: CASSLSGSSYNSPLHF. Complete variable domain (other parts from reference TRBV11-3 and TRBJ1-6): EAGVVQSPRYKIIEKKQPVAFWCNPISGHNTLYWYLQNLGQGPELLIRYENEEAVDDSQLPKDRFSAERLKGVDSTLKIQPAELGDSAVYLCASSLSGSSYNSPLHFGNGTRLTVT.

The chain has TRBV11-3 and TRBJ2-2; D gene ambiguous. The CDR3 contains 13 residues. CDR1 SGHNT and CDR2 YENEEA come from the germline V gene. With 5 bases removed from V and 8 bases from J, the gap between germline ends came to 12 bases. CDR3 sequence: CASSLMRRGELFF. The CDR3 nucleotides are TGTGCCAGCAGCCTAATGCGGCGGGGGGAGCTGTTTTTT.

CDR3 residues: CSVSPPWDSEKETQYF. Written as DNA, the CDR3 is TGCAGCGTTTCCCCCCCTTGGGATAGCGAGAAAGAGACCCAGTACTTC. The rearrangement joins TRBV29-1 to TRBJ2-5, with D maybe TRBD2 (5 bases). CDR1 SQVTM and CDR2 ANQGSEA come from the germline V gene. This CDR3 region has 16 residues. Trimming pared 5 bases from V and 3 bases from J, leaving 22 bases between.

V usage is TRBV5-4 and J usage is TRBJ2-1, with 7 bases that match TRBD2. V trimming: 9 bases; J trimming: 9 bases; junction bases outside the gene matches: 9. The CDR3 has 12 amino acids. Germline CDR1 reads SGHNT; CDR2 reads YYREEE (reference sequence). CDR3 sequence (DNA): TGTGCCAAATCTAGCGGTCAAGGTGAGCAGTTCTTC. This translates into CAKSSGQGEQFF.

The CDR3 DNA reads as TGTGCCATCAGTGAGACTAATCAGCCCCAGCATTTT. Protein: CAISETNQPQHF. V usage is TRBV10-3 and J usage is TRBJ1-5; D is unresolved. Germline V gene data show CDR1 as ENHRY and CDR2 as SYGVKD. This CDR3 has 12 residues. Trimming stripped 2 bases from V and 4 bases from J, with 3 bases between.

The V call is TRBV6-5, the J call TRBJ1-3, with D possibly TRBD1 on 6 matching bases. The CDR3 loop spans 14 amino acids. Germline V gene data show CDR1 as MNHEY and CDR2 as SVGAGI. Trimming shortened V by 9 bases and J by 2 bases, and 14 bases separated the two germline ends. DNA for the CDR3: TGTGCCAGTTCCAGGGGTGACGCTGGAAACACCATATATTTT. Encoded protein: CASSRGDAGNTIYF.

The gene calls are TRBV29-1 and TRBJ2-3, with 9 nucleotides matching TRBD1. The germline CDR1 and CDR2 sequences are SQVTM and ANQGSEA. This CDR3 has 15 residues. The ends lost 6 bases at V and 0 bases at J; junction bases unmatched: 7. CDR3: CSVLGQGTSTDTQYF. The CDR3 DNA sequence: TGCAGCGTCCTCGGACAGGGGACTAGCACAGATACGCAGTATTTT.